This T cell receptor (beta chain) is from a study of T cells in Graves' hyperthyroidism and ophthalmopathy (dated by TCRdb to about 2019). About the study as a whole: Peripheral blood was sampled at the time of initial diagnosis, prior to any treatment. To identify distinguishing TCR V-J signatures, a discovery cohort of about a hundred patients was used, comprising fewer than 45 with Graves' ophthalmopathy and around 57 with stable Graves' hyperthyroidism. Prospective prediction of ophthalmopathy was tested in an independent validation cohort consisting of under 20 hyperthyroidism patients and approximately 16 patients who later progressed to ophthalmopathy. The approximately 90 discovery patients were randomly split 7:3 into training and test sets. The study also compared thyroid tissue and blood T-cell repertoires from several Graves' hyperthyroidism patients. After blood sampling, hyperthyroidism patients were treated with methimazole at a starting dose of 30 mg daily, and ophthalmopathy patients were treated with high-dose intravenous methylprednisolone. The paper reports TCR Vbeta CDR3 sequencing of some 140 peripheral blood samples: around 41 ophthalmopathy, 70 to 85 hyperthyroidism and 17 progressor patients.

The TCR beta CDR3 regions were amplified from the RNA transcripts. The TCR CDR3 was subjected to a first round of RT-PCR using the HTBI primer set and the Qiagen OneStep RT-PCR kit. Libraries were constructed in a second round of multiplex PCR, after which size selection and purification were performed. Libraries were sequenced paired-end with 100 bp reads on an Illumina HiSeq2000. The study's own analysis went as follows. SOAPnuke was used to process the raw data, with reads discarded if the reads contained adapters or uncalled bases, had a mean Phred below 15, or lacked an exact constant-primer or identifier match. COPE v1.2.5 was used to merge the high-quality paired reads, and each unique nucleotide sequence was defined as a clonotype. Clonotypes were aligned to IMGT TRBV, TRBD and TRBJ reference segments using MiTCR v1.1. The analysis included only V-J combinations with a frequency above 0.0001, which together covered 99% to 99.2% of the repertoires. A TCS score was defined as the ratio between F50 (clonal expansion) and ExV (chaos), using BLOSUM62-based TCRdist between CDR3 peptides within each V-J. Welch's t-statistics and random forest reduced around 510 V-J features to some 14, which were used in a naive Bayes classifier (R e1071). TCRdb reprocessing: public reads trimmed at Q25 with fastp, clones called with MiXCR, in-frame beta chains kept. Rows merge per CDR3 protein into single entries with the most common DNA and genes. TCRdb's processing, not the study's, gives the V and J calls here. This sample is represented by under 450,000 distinct CDR3 sequences; roughly 14% of them were singletons. The biggest ten clones account for 7.5% to 9% of the sample.

The germline V gene (reference sequence) gives CDR1 as SEHNR and CDR2 as FQNEAQ. From its cysteine to its phenylalanine, the CDR3 spans 15 amino acids. The only DNA kept is the CDR3, 45 bases in frame from the first base. The germline ends are 16 bases apart after V is trimmed by 3 bases and J by 5 bases. This clonotype came up a few times. What this receptor recognizes is not known. Base quality data are lacking; no much larger clone is found one base away. Paper-wide results and their limitations: Sample size was not statistically predetermined, and investigators were not blinded to group allocation. Most expanded thyroid clonotypes (frequency above 0.001) were also detected in blood, suggesting blood repertoires may reflect thyroid immune responses. In validation, the model predicted progression to ophthalmopathy with over 60% sensitivity and 72% to 85% specificity, a median of about 6.7 months before onset. A 13 V-J signature model separated ophthalmopathy from stable hyperthyroidism, with around 90% sensitivity and roughly 81% specificity in cross-validation and 80%/75% in testing.

Stable Graves' hyperthyroidism was defined as no progression to ophthalmopathy during 18 months of follow-up. Hyperthyroidism patients were aged 18 to 65 years and newly diagnosed, with disease duration of less than 2 months. The study excluded patients with uncontrolled infections, other autoimmune diseases, pregnancy or lactation. Diagnoses relied on clinical symptoms, serum thyroxine and TRAb, thyroid ultrasound and orbital computed tomography. PBMCs were isolated from 8 to 10 ml of fresh peripheral blood by Ficoll-Paque density gradient centrifugation. Trizol reagent was used to extract total RNA, and RNA quality was then checked on an Agilent 2100 Bioanalyzer.

The chain is made from TRBV7-9 and TRBJ1-2, with the D gene uncertain. The sequenced material came from blood. The clonotype was recovered from a woman between 18 and 30 years old with Graves' hyperthyroidism. The CDR3 here reads CASSFEWGIEYGYTF. In nucleotide form, the sequence is TGTGCCAGCAGCTTTGAATGGGGAATCGAATATGGCTACACCTTC.